This TCR beta chain was sequenced during a study of CD8 T cells in ankylosing spondylitis. This clonotype has only a few counts. Its specificity is unknown. Overall study findings and caveats: Prior literature has documented some motif variants in synovial fluid and blood from reactive arthritis. A TCR beta motif of about eight highly homologous variants appeared characteristic of ankylosing spondylitis blood.

The CDR3 is made up of 16 amino acids. The trim removed 4 bases at V and 13 bases at J, leaving 15 bases unmatched. Germline assignment: CDR1 SGHDT and CDR2 YYEEEE. MiXCR, run by TCRdb on the 5' RACE reads, gives a single entry per CDR3 protein. The sample contains about 540,000 distinct CDR3 sequences, about an eighth of which appear only once. The source material was blood, either unsorted or a sorted T cell fraction (not recorded which). The chain has TRBV5-6 and TRBJ2-3; 13 bases fit TRBD2. This sequence originates from a male donor with ankylosing spondylitis. Here the CDR3 reads CASSHRTSGTSGAKYF. CDR3 nucleotide sequence: TGTGCCAGCAGCCACCGTACCTCCGGGACTAGCGGGGCAAAGTATTTT.